These T cell receptor beta chains were read from a single sample in a study of cytomegalovirus exposure and HLA in healthy donors. Generated by immunoSEQ multiplex PCR, the TCRdb table keeps only in-frame clones and is missing some. Among 200,000 to 250,000 clones listed, around 76% were seen once. The sequenced sample was PBMCs. All receptors come from a woman between 35 and 50 years old in good health and CMV-seropositive. Each CDR3 is given with its conserved first and last residue.

V gene,J gene,CDR3 protein
TRBV12-1,TRBJ2-2,CASSSLEGTSNTGELFF
TRBV30,TRBJ1-1,CAWTYLKGGDTEAFF
TRBV30,TRBJ1-1,CAWGTGMNTEAFF
TRBV4-1,TRBJ2-1,CASSQDGSYEQFF
TRBV6-6,TRBJ1-1,CASSYSRGGTEAFF
TRBV9,TRBJ2-3,CASSVGRVLTDTQYF
TRBV19,TRBJ2-1,CASSSETSGRAMFF
TRBV14,TRBJ1-1,CASSQAFILGTEAFF
TRBV29-1,TRBJ2-7,CSVGAGDVYEQYF
TRBV11-3,TRBJ2-7,CASSLALSGGEQYF
TRBV18,TRBJ1-2,CASSPPTGGNYGYTF
TRBV9,TRBJ1-6,CASSGSPGFSSYNSPLHF
TRBV7-3,TRBJ2-1,CASRPPSGLYNEQFF
TRBV27,TRBJ1-3,CASSLTGGGFGNTIYF
TRBV7-3,TRBJ2-2,CAISGGLAGGAGELFF
TRBV6-1,TRBJ2-3,CASRSGSMGDTQYF
TRBV18,TRBJ2-1,CASSPGQTSSYNEQFF
TRBV7-3,TRBJ1-6,CASSLGTVGNSPLHF
TRBV19,TRBJ2-7,CASSRPGTQDEQYF
TRBV16,TRBJ2-7,CASSPRQLYEQYF
TRBV5-1,TRBJ2-3,CASSRTGTGSTDTQYF
TRBV9,TRBJ2-3,CASSLKQRLAGSADTQYF
TRBV29-1,TRBJ1-3,CSASQGAGGNTIYF
TRBV7-8,TRBJ2-7,CASSLGVGTGTYEQYF
TRBV19,TRBJ1-5,CASTRLADGNQPQHF
TRBV11-2,TRBJ1-1,CASSFQRGGNTEAFF
TRBV10-3,TRBJ2-7,CAIRPGQGHGEQYF
TRBV19,TRBJ1-2,CASSNGEPYGYTF
TRBV30,TRBJ1-1,CAWSPDRDREAFF
TRBV30,TRBJ1-6,CAWHRSSYNSPLHF
TRBV7-2,TRBJ1-2,CASSPILSPGGYTF
TRBV27,TRBJ1-2,CASKSGGADYGYTF